The next 6 T cell receptor beta chains were all read from a single sample in a study of type 1 regulatory T cells (dated by TCRdb to about 2021). What the research found in general, with its limitations: A more restricted TCR repertoire was observed in Tr1 cells than in non-Tr1 cells, and this restriction was interpreted in the study as alloantigen-induced clonal expansion.

Their antigens are not known. Sequencing relied on an Illumina MiSeq. Using fastp trimming at Q25 and MiXCR clonotype assembly, TCRdb reanalyzed the public sequencing data and kept in-frame beta chains. Every CDR3 protein is listed once, alongside the most common genes and DNA of its rows. For this sample there are about 71,000 distinct CDR3 sequences; around 21% appear just once. The top ten hold 8.3% of the sample. Sequencing was carried out using cultured type 1 regulatory T (Tr1) cells, either the whole culture or a sorted fraction (not recorded which). The cell subset or site tag for this specimen amounts to: type 1 regulatory T cells sorted from the T-allo10 product. The source of these receptors is a human donor in good health.

The chain employs TRBV18 and TRBJ1-6; D is ambiguous. Germline CDR1 and CDR2: KGHSH and LQKENI. This CDR3 contains 14 residues. Trimming took 3 bases from V and 5 from J, leaving 8 bases between them. The DNA for the CDR3 is TGTGCCAGCTCACCTCGAGGGAATAATTCACCCCTCCACTTT. Encoded protein: CASSPRGNNSPLHF. The entire variable domain, with the rest obtained from reference TRBV18 and TRBJ1-6, is as follows: NAGVMQNPRHLVRRRGQEARLRCSPMKGHSHVYWYRQLPEEGLKFMVYLQKENIIDESGMPKERFSAEFPKEGPSILRIQQVVRGDSAAYFCASSPRGNNSPLHFGNGTRLTVT.

This clonotype was seen ten or more times. This sequence joins TRBV7-2 and TRBJ2-5, with D uncertain. The germline V gene has CDR1 SGHTA and CDR2 FQGNSA. The length of the CDR3 is 14 residues. V dropped 2 bases and J dropped 2 bases, with 9 bases sitting between them. The CDR3 spells CASSLPDAQETQYF. The CDR3 DNA is TGTGCCAGCAGCTTACCGGACGCTCAAGAGACCCAGTACTTC.

The chain links TRBV10-3 to TRBJ2-7, with D unresolved. CDR3 length: 14 amino acids. The V gene lost 3 bases and the J gene lost 2 bases, with 11 bases spanning the gap. Germline CDR1 ENHRY, CDR2 SYGVKD. CDR3 DNA: TGTGCCATCAGTGAAGGCACAACCACCTACGAGCAGTACTTC. It specifies CAISEGTTTYEQYF.

V gene TRBV7-2 combines with J gene TRBJ2-2; D call uncertain. Germline V CDR1 and CDR2: SGHTA, FQGNSA. This CDR3 is 12 amino acids long. Trimming took 1 base from V and 13 from J, leaving 10 bases between them. CDR3 residues: CASSLDSPGLFF. Here the CDR3 DNA reads TGTGCCAGCAGCTTAGACAGCCCAGGGCTGTTTTTT.

This CDR3 reads CASSLMTAGELFF. DNA for the CDR3: TGCGCCAGCAGCTTAATGACGGCCGGGGAGCTGTTTTTT. V and J are TRBV5-1 and TRBJ2-2; no clear D. CDR3 size: 13 residues. Between the trimmed V and J ends, which lost 2 bases and 6 bases, there was a span of 8 bases. CDR1 and CDR2 from the germline V gene are SGHRS and YFSETQ.

In this sample, this clonotype turned up a few times. CDR3 region: CATSSGEPNTEAFF. CDR3 nucleotide sequence: TGTGCCACCAGCTCAGGGGAGCCAAACACTGAAGCTTTCTTT. This chain joins TRBV15 and TRBJ1-1; possible D gene TRBD1, 6 bases. The germline V gene has CDR1 LNHNV and CDR2 YYDKDF (reference sequence). V lost 5 bases and J lost 2, with 12 bases in between. The CDR3 has 14 residues.